This TCR beta chain appears in the sequencing data of a study of cytomegalovirus exposure and HLA in healthy donors. Study-level results: Roughly even sequencing depth across donors was the assumption behind the presence/absence analyses.

This CDR3 is built from 16 residues. Per germline, CDR1 SGHRS and CDR2 YFSETQ. V was trimmed by 0 bases and J by 1 base, leaving 10 bases between them. In regard to this clone: Its antigen is currently unknown.

The PCR used 60 Vbeta and 13 Jbeta primers. Generated by immunoSEQ multiplex PCR, the TCRdb table keeps only in-frame clones and is missing some. Counted here are about 130,000 clones, 10% occurring once; the ten biggest clones make up just over 4.5%. This sequence originates from a woman under 30 in good health and CMV-seropositive. The chain employs TRBV5-1 and TRBJ2-2; no clear D. The sequencing sample was made of PBMCs. The CDR3 loop reads CASSLVGGQNTGELFF. In nucleotides, the CDR3 is TGCGCCAGCAGCTTGGTTGGCGGCCAGAACACCGGGGAGCTGTTTTTT.